This TCR beta chain came from a study of Tregs in tolerant kidney transplant recipients. At the level of the study: Recipients received nonmyeloablative bone marrow transplants from related graft donors, with transient mixed chimerism. Study-level results: Few patients were studied, so findings need validation in larger groups.

The CDR3 has 15 amino acids. Germline assignment: CDR1 MDHEN and CDR2 SYDVKM. V was shortened by 7 bases and J by 4 bases, with 19 bases between the two germline ends. The repertoire was sequenced with immunoSEQ multiplex PCR; TCRdb's copy has only in-frame clones and lacks some. Of some 71,000 clones in the sample, roughly nine tenths are singletons; the top ten hold approximately 0.4%. Notes on this clone: Antigen specificity is unknown.

This sequence was found in a human donor who received a combined kidney and bone marrow transplant. V and J are TRBV28 and TRBJ1-2, with D maybe TRBD1 (5 bases). The sequences come from CD4+ T cells from blood, collected before the transplant. CDR3 coding DNA: TGTGCCAGCATTGGACTCCCGGGCGGGGGCTATGGCTACACCTTC. This gives the protein CASIGLPGGGYGYTF.